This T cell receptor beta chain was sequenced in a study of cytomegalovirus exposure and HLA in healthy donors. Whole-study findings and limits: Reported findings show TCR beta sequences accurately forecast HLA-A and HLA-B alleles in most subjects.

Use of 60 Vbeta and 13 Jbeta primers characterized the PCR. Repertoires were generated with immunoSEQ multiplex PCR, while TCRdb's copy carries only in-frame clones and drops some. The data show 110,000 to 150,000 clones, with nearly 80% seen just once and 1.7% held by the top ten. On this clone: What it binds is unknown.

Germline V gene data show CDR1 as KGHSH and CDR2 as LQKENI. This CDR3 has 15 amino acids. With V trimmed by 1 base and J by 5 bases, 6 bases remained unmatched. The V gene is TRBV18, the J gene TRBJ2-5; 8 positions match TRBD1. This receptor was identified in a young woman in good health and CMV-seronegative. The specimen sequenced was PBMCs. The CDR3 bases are TGTGCCAGCTCACCACACCCAGGGGGCGGGGAGACCCAGTACTTC. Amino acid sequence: CASSPHPGGGETQYF.